The 22 T cell receptor beta chains reported below all come from one sample, sequenced in a study of T cell responses to AZD1222 COVID-19 vaccine. Some clones are missing from TCRdb's copy, which holds only in-frame ones; the method was immunoSEQ multiplex PCR. This table has 90,000 to 150,000 clones, roughly 90% appearing once. The specimen comprised peripheral blood, sampled on day 0 of AZD1222 vaccination. These TCRs come from an adult in good health.

V and J are TRBV7-3 and TRBJ2-1; D is uncertain. Germline V gene lookup returns CDR1 SGHTA and CDR2 FQGTGA. V lost 4 bases to trimming and J lost 1 base, with 5 bases between them. The CDR3 runs 13 residues. The CDR3 region has the DNA TGTGCCAGCAGCTCCCAATCCTACAATGAGCAGTTCTTC. This translates into CASSSQSYNEQFF.

The J gene is TRBJ2-2, the V gene TRBV5-1; D uncertain. The V end lost 5 bases, the J end lost 0 bases, and 5 bases lay between the germline ends. Germline assignment: CDR1 SGHRS and CDR2 YFSETQ. The CDR3 runs to 13 residues. CDR3 residues: CASSFPNTGELFF. Here the CDR3 DNA reads TGCGCCAGCAGTTTCCCGAACACCGGGGAGCTGTTTTTT.

The J gene is TRBJ2-1, the V gene TRBV4-1; 7 positions agree with TRBD2. The V segment lost 0 bases and the J segment 0 bases; nucleotides outside the gene matches: 5. CDR1 and CDR2 from the germline V gene are MGHRA and YSYEKL. The CDR3 length is 17 residues. DNA for the CDR3: TGCGCCAGCAGCCAAGAGAGCGGGACGAGCTCCTACAATGAGCAGTTCTTC. This gives the protein CASSQESGTSSYNEQFF.

J is TRBJ1-2 and V is TRBV9; D perhaps matches TRBD1 (6 bases). Germline V CDR1 and CDR2: SGDLS, YYNGEE. The CDR3 spans 14 residues. V lost 4 bases and J 7 bases, leaving 17 bases between the germline ends. CDR3 sequence (DNA): TGTGCCAGCAGCCTCCTAACGGGGGGCCGTGGCTACACCTTC. This sequence encodes CASSLLTGGRGYTF.

The genes are TRBV6-5 and TRBJ2-3, with a tentative D call TRBD1 (6 bases). This CDR3 spans 16 amino acids. Germline V gives CDR1 MNHEY, CDR2 SVGAGI. V lost 0 bases and J lost 2, with 12 bases in between. The CDR3 reads CASSYSAGADTDTQYF. DNA for the CDR3: TGTGCCAGCAGTTACTCGGCAGGGGCGGACACAGATACGCAGTATTTT.

The V gene is TRBV2, the J gene TRBJ1-2; possibly TRBD1 for D (5 bases). V lost 7 bases and J 3 bases, leaving 15 bases between the germline ends. CDR1 is SNHLY, CDR2 FYNNEI, per germline. The CDR3 is 14 residues long. The CDR3 nucleotides are TGTGCCAGCATTATGGGACCCGGCGACTATGGCTACACCTTC. Translation gives CASIMGPGDYGYTF.

This clone was seen more than once but under ten times. The chain employs TRBV10-3 and TRBJ1-2; D gene ambiguous. V was clipped by 0 bases and J by 4 bases, with 9 bases between them. The CDR3 is made up of 14 amino acids. Germline-derived CDR1 and CDR2 are ENHRY and SYGVKD. The DNA for the CDR3 is TGTGCCATCAGTGAGTCGAACACCGTCTATGGCTACACCTTC. This encodes CAISESNTVYGYTF.

The V gene is TRBV3-1 (or the pseudogene TRBV3-2), the J gene TRBJ1-6; the match to TRBD1 covers 8 bases. CDR3 length equals 16 residues. Germline assignment: CDR1 LGHDT and CDR2 YNNKEL (reference sequence). V lost 0 bases to trimming and J lost 8 bases; unmatched junction nucleotides: 6. In nucleotides, the CDR3 is TGTGCCAGCAGCCAAGATGGGACAGGCCCTTATTCACCCCTCCACTTT. Protein product: CASSQDGTGPYSPLHF.

Concerning this clone itself: This sample includes further DNA sequences coding for the same CDR3. The V call is TRBV11-2, the J call TRBJ1-1, with D unclear. V dropped 0 bases and J dropped 5 bases, with 10 bases sitting between them. This CDR3 region has 14 residues. Per germline, CDR1 SGHAT and CDR2 FQNNGV. The CDR3 reads CASSLDLGGTEAFF. The CDR3 nucleotides are TGTGCCAGCAGCTTAGATTTAGGAGGGACTGAAGCTTTCTTT.

This sequence joins TRBV2 and TRBJ2-5, with D unresolved. Germline V gene sequence: CDR1 SNHLY, CDR2 FYNNEI. The CDR3 sequence is 12 residues long. With 4 bases removed from V and 4 bases from J, the gap between germline ends came to 7 bases. The CDR3 region has the DNA TGTGCCAGCAGTGTATATCGAGAGACCCAGTACTTC. Translated: CASSVYRETQYF.

This clone has a single count. This chain links TRBV18 with TRBJ2-5; D is uncertain. Germline V gene data show CDR1 as KGHSH and CDR2 as LQKENI. The CDR3 extends over 14 amino acids. The ends were cut back, 3 bases at V and 1 base at J, with 9 bases in the middle. CDR3 in amino acids: CASSPGPTQETQYF. CDR3 bases: TGTGCCAGCTCACCGGGTCCTACCCAAGAGACCCAGTACTTC.

The chain links TRBV7-9 to TRBJ1-3; the match to TRBD1 covers 8 bases. V trimming: 1 base; J trimming: 3 bases; junction bases outside the gene matches: 11. Germline loops: CDR1 SEHNR, CDR2 FQNEAQ (reference sequence). The CDR3 covers 18 residues. The DNA of the CDR3 is TGTGCCAGCAGCTTAGGGGTGTGGGGACAGGAGCTTGGAAACACCATATATTTT. Encoded protein: CASSLGVWGQELGNTIYF.

The genes are TRBV27 and TRBJ1-1; D is ambiguous. The length of the CDR3 is 14 residues. Trimming removed 0 bases at V and 1 base at J, with 6 bases between. Germline CDR1 and CDR2: MNHEY and SMNVEV (reference sequence). The CDR3 spells CASSLSGENTEAFF. The CDR3 bases are TGTGCCAGCAGTTTATCTGGGGAGAACACTGAAGCTTTCTTT.

The chain carries TRBV7-9 and TRBJ2-7; 16 bases are a match to TRBD2. The germline V gene has CDR1 SEHNR and CDR2 FQNEAQ (reference sequence). This CDR3 is built from 17 residues. The junction had 8 bases not matched to a gene; V was cut back by 2 bases and J by 7 bases. CDR3 amino acids: CASSLWGLAGGPGEQYF. In nucleotides, the CDR3 is TGTGCCAGCAGCTTATGGGGACTAGCGGGAGGGCCTGGGGAGCAGTACTTC.

This chain links TRBV2 with TRBJ1-1; D unclear. Trimming left V 8 bases short and J 0 bases short, with 10 bases between. There are 13 residues in the CDR3. Germline CDR1 and CDR2: SNHLY and FYNNEI. CDR3 DNA: TGTGCCAGCGGAAGCGCGATGAACACTGAAGCTTTCTTT. Translated: CASGSAMNTEAFF.

The gene calls are TRBV15 and TRBJ2-1, with D tentatively TRBD1 or TRBD2 (5 bases each). Trimming cost V 0 bases and J 4 bases, with 10 bases left between them. CDR3 length: 15 residues. CDR1 and CDR2 from the germline V gene are LNHNV and YYDKDF (reference sequence). DNA for the CDR3: TGTGCCACCAGCAGAGAGAGGGGCAGATACAATGAGCAGTTCTTC. Its protein is CATSRERGRYNEQFF.

The chain employs TRBV25-1 and TRBJ2-7; D is ambiguous. Germline assignment: CDR1 MGHDK and CDR2 SYGVNS. Trimming removed 4 bases from V and 3 bases from J, with 7 bases in between. The CDR3 runs 12 residues. The CDR3 DNA sequence: TGTGCCAGCAGTGCCTTCTACTACGAGCAGTACTTC. Amino acid sequence: CASSAFYYEQYF.

The V gene is TRBV18, the J gene TRBJ1-3; a weak D match, TRBD1 (5 bases). The CDR3 is 14 residues long. CDR1 and CDR2 from the germline V gene are KGHSH and LQKENI. V dropped 5 bases and J dropped 1 base, with 9 bases sitting between them. The CDR3 DNA reads TGTGCCAGCTCAGACAGCCAGTCTGGAAACACCATATATTTT. This encodes CASSDSQSGNTIYF.

The chain employs TRBV18 and TRBJ2-2; D is unclear. This CDR3 has 15 amino acids. Germline CDR1 KGHSH, CDR2 LQKENI. The V gene lost 1 base and the J gene lost 2 bases, with 8 bases spanning the gap. The CDR3 coding sequence is TGTGCCAGCTCACCACTCCGACCCAACACCGGGGAGCTGTTTTTT. Its protein product is CASSPLRPNTGELFF. Full variable domain (rest looked up from reference TRBV18 and TRBJ2-2): NAGVMQNPRHLVRRRGQEARLRCSPMKGHSHVYWYRQLPEEGLKFMVYLQKENIIDESGMPKERFSAEFPKEGPSILRIQQVVRGDSAAYFCASSPLRPNTGELFFGEGSRLTVL.

The chain is built from TRBV12-3 or TRBV12-4 and TRBJ2-7, with D possibly called TRBD1 or TRBD2 (6 bases each). The V end was cut by 2 bases, the J end by 6 bases, with 11 bases between. The CDR3 has 13 amino acids. CDR3 protein: CASSLTGGGEQYF. The CDR3 DNA reads TGTGCCAGCAGTTTAACAGGAGGGGGCGAGCAGTACTTC.

This chain connects TRBV4-2 to TRBJ1-5, with 8 positions matching TRBD1. Germline-derived CDR1 and CDR2 are LGHNA and YNFKEQ. Trimming took 4 bases from V and 3 from J; bases not matched to a gene: 20. This CDR3 is 20 amino acids long. The CDR3: CASSLHGRQGASNTNQPQHF. As DNA, the CDR3 is TGTGCCAGCAGCCTCCACGGGAGGCAGGGGGCATCCAACACCAATCAGCCCCAGCATTTT.

This chain links TRBV9 with TRBJ2-7; D unresolved. V was trimmed by 0 bases and J by 4 bases, leaving 8 bases between them. CDR1 and CDR2 from the germline V gene are SGDLS and YYNGEE. The CDR3 runs to 13 residues. The CDR3 loop is CASSVAGRYEQYF. CDR3 bases: TGTGCCAGCAGCGTAGCTGGCCGTTACGAGCAGTACTTC. Based on the CDR3 plus reference TRBV9 and TRBJ2-7, the full variable domain is DSGVTQTPKHLITATGQRVTLRCSPRSGDLSVYWYQQSLDQGLQFLIQYYNGEERAKGNILERFSAQQFPDLHSELNLSSLELGDSALYFCASSVAGRYEQYFGPGTRLTVT.